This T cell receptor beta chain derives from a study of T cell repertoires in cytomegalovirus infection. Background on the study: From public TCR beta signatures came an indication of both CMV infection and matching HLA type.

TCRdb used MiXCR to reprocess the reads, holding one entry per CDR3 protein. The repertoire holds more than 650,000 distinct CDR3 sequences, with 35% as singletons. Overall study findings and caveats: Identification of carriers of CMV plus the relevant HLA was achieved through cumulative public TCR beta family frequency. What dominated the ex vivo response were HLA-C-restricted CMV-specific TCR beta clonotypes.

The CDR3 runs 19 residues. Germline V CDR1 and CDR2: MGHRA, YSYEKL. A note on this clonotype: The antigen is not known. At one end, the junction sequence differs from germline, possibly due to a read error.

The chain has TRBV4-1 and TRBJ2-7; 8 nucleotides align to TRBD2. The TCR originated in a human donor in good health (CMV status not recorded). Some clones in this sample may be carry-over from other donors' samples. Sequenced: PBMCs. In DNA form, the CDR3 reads TGTGCCAGCAGCCAAGCCTACCCGGGACTAGGCGTTGGGGCCCACGAGCAGTACTTC. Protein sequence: CASSQAYPGLGVGAHEQYF.